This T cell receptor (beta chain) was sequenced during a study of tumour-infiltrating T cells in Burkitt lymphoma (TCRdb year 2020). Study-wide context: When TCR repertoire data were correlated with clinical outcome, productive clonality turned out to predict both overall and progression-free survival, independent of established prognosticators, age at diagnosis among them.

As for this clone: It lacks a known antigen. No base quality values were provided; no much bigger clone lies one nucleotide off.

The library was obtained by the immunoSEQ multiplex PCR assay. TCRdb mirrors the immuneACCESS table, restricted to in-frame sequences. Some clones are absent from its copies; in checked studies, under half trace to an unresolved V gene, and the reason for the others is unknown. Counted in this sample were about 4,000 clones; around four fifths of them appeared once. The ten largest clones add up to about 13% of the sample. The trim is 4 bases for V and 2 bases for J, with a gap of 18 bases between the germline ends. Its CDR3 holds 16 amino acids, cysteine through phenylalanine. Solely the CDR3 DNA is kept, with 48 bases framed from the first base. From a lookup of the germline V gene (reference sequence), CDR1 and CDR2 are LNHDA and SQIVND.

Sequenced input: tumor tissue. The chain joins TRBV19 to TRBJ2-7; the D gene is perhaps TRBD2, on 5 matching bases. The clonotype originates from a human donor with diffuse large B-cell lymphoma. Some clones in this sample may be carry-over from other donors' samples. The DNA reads TGTGCCAGTAGTAACGGAGGCCAGTCGGCTGCCTACGAGCAGTACTTC. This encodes CASSNGGQSAAYEQYF.